The rows below give T cell receptor beta chains drawn from one sample of a study of shared clonotypes between healthy human individuals. Generated by immunoSEQ multiplex PCR, the TCRdb table keeps only in-frame clones and is missing some. The sample holds just over 2,000,000 clones, over 85% seen once. Sequencing was carried out using naive CD8+ T cells sorted from blood. The receptors shown here come from a man between 18 and 29 years old in good health. Each CDR3 is given with its conserved first and last residue. Fields, in order: J gene, D gene, V gene, clone size, CDR3 DNA, CDR3 protein. A D gene is named only where the DNA matches it firmly. Rows may omit the clone size; those that give it use once, few, many or a size class.

>TRBJ2-3|.|TRBV5-4|once
TGTGCCAGCTCTTCTCGAGATAATAGCACAGATACGCAGTATTTT
CASSSRDNSTDTQYF
>TRBJ2-7|TRBD2|TRBV14|.
TGTGCCAGCAGCCAAGGAGGGACTAGCGACGACGAGCAGTACTTC
CASSQGGTSDDEQYF
>TRBJ2-7|.|TRBV11-2|once
TGTGCCAGCAGCGCGGACAGACCTCCCTATTACGAGCAGTACTTC
CASSADRPPYYEQYF
>TRBJ2-3|TRBD2|TRBV5-1|once
TGCGCCAGCAGCCTTATAGCGGGGAGCACAGATACGCAGTATTTT
CASSLIAGSTDTQYF
>TRBJ2-1|.|TRBV4-2|.
TGTGCCAGCAGCCAAGGCGGAGCTTACAATGAGCAGTTCTTC
CASSQGGAYNEQFF
>TRBJ2-5|.|TRBV7-9|once
TGTGCCAGCAGCTTAGCTGCCGGGAATGAAAAGACCCAGTACTTC
CASSLAAGNEKTQYF
>TRBJ2-7|.|TRBV10-3|.
TGTGCCATCAGTGGTGGGCATACCTACGAGCAGTACTTC
CAISGGHTYEQYF
>TRBJ2-3|.|TRBV11-3|.
TGTGCCAGCAGCTTAGATCAGGGCGGGAGCACAGATACGCAGTATTTT
CASSLDQGGSTDTQYF
>TRBJ2-1|TRBD2|TRBV9|.
TGTGCCAGCAGCGTAGAACTAGCGGGAGGGCTGCATGAGCAGTTCTTC
CASSVELAGGLHEQFF
>TRBJ1-1|TRBD1|TRBV6-4|.
TGTGCCAGCACCCAGACAGGGGCGGTTTGTACTGAAGCTTTCTTT
CASTQTGAVCTEAFF
>TRBJ2-1|.|TRBV6-6|.
TGTGCCAGCAGCCACGACGGCCCCTACAATGAGCAGTTCTTC
CASSHDGPYNEQFF
>TRBJ2-7|TRBD2|TRBV7-8|.
TGTGCCAGCAGCCCCATCCTAGCGGGAGGGAATGGGACCTACGAGCAGTACTTC
CASSPILAGGNGTYEQYF
>TRBJ2-7|TRBD1|TRBV7-9|.
TGTGCCAGCAGCCAAAGACAGGGTATTTTTAACGAGCAGTACTTC
CASSQRQGIFNEQYF
>TRBJ1-4|.|TRBV9|once
TGTGCCAGCAGCGTAGGTGGTGTTGGTGAAAAACTGTTTTTT
CASSVGGVGEKLFF
>TRBJ2-7|.|TRBV10-1|.
TGCGCCAGCAGTGATGGGGGGCTCTTCTACGAGCAGTACTTC
CASSDGGLFYEQYF
>TRBJ1-1|.|TRBV6-5|.
TGTGCCAGCAGTTACTCGATGGGGAACACTGAAGCTTTCTTT
CASSYSMGNTEAFF
>TRBJ2-7|TRBD2|TRBV6-1|.
TGTGCCAGCACCGGGACTACTTTATTCTTCGAGCAGTACTTC
CASTGTTLFFEQYF
>TRBJ2-1|.|TRBV10-1|.
TGCGCCAGCAGTGGAGGGAATGAGCAGTTCTTC
CASSGGNEQFF
>TRBJ2-1|TRBD2|TRBV4-3|.
TGCGCCAGCAGCCAAGCTGCGGGAGTGGGCAATGAGCAGTTCTTC
CASSQAAGVGNEQFF
>TRBJ1-2|TRBD1|TRBV6-5|.
TGTGCCAGCAGCCCAGACAGGGGGCTACCCTACACCTTC
CASSPDRGLPYTF
>TRBJ2-3|TRBD2|TRBV13|.
TGTGCCAGCAGCCTCGGACTAGCGGGACCCACAGATACGCAGTATTTT
CASSLGLAGPTDTQYF
>TRBJ2-5|.|TRBV5-8|.
TGTGCCAGCAGCTTGGCCCGGGACCTAGGGGAGACCCAGTACTTC
CASSLARDLGETQYF
>TRBJ1-4|TRBD1|TRBV6-5|once
TGTGCCAGCAGCAAAACAGGGGGGAAGGAAAAACTGTTTTTT
CASSKTGGKEKLFF
>TRBJ1-5|.|TRBV9|.
TGTGCCAGCAGCCTGTGGGGAAGCAATCAGCCCCAGCATTTT
CASSLWGSNQPQHF
>TRBJ2-3|.|TRBV25-1|once
TGTGCCAGCAGTGAATACTCGGGCGGAACTAGCACAGATACGCAGTATTTT
CASSEYSGGTSTDTQYF
>TRBJ1-6|TRBD1|TRBV5-4|.
TGTGCCAGCAGCCTTCGGACAGGGGGAAGCTCCTATAATTCACCCCTCCACTTT
CASSLRTGGSSYNSPLHF
>TRBJ2-7|.|TRBV7-6|.
TGTGCCAGCAGCCATGGAGACATGGCCGGCAGCCCCTACGAGCAGTACTTC
CASSHGDMAGSPYEQYF
>TRBJ2-7|.|TRBV2|once
TGTGCCAGCATGGAAGGGTCCTACGAGCAGTACTTC
CASMEGSYEQYF
>TRBJ2-7|.|TRBV5-1|.
TGCGCCAGCAGCTTAACAGGGGAGCAGTACTTC
CASSLTGEQYF
>TRBJ2-7|.|TRBV6-1|.
TGTGCCAGCATGATCCTCCAGACGAGCTCCTACGAGCAGTACTTC
CASMILQTSSYEQYF
>TRBJ1-1|.|TRBV7-9|.
TGTGCCAGCAATGATAGGGACGCAGGGGCCACTGAAGCTTTCTTT
CASNDRDAGATEAFF
>TRBJ1-1|.|TRBV9|.
TGTGCCAGCAGCGTAGCAGGGAGTACTGAAGCTTTCTTT
CASSVAGSTEAFF
>TRBJ2-1|TRBD1|TRBV6-1|.
TGTGCCAGCAGATCCGGGACAGGGTTCTACAATGAGCAGTTCTTC
CASRSGTGFYNEQFF
>TRBJ1-4|TRBD1|TRBV7-9|.
TGTGCCAGCAGCCTCGGGACAGGGAATGAAAAACTGTTTTTT
CASSLGTGNEKLFF
>TRBJ2-7|.|TRBV27|.
TGTGCCAGCAGTTTTAGTCAGGGGATCTACGAGCAGTACTTC
CASSFSQGIYEQYF
>TRBJ1-5|.|TRBV7-9|.
TGTGCCAGCAGCCAAACACCTCCGGGGGGCAATCAGCCCCAGCATTTT
CASSQTPPGGNQPQHF
>TRBJ2-7|TRBD2|TRBV2|once
TGTGCCAGCAGGGCGACTAGCAGTACCTACGAGCAGTACTTC
CASRATSSTYEQYF
>TRBJ2-7|.|TRBV4-1|.
TGCGCCAGCAGCAACCGACAGGGAGGGGCGGACTACGAGCAGTACTTC
CASSNRQGGADYEQYF
>TRBJ1-2|.|TRBV6-6|.
TGTGCCAGCAGTTTGGGGGGGCCCGTCTATGGCTACACCTTC
CASSLGGPVYGYTF
>TRBJ1-4|.|TRBV27|.
TGTGCCAGCAGTGGGGAGTTGGGGGGGGATGAAAAACTGTTTTTT
CASSGELGGDEKLFF
>TRBJ2-1|TRBD2|TRBV27|.
TGTGCCAGCAGTCCGCGACTAGCGGGAGTGTATGAGCAGTTCTTC
CASSPRLAGVYEQFF
>TRBJ2-1|.|TRBV6-5|once
TGTGCCAGCAGCTACGGGGAACTAGTCCATGAGCAGTTCTTC
CASSYGELVHEQFF
>TRBJ2-4|TRBD1|TRBV13|.
TGTGCCAGCAGCTCAGGACAGGGTAAAAACATTCAGTACTTC
CASSSGQGKNIQYF
>TRBJ2-3|TRBD1|TRBV5-6|.
TGTGCCAGCAGCCCACCGACAGGGTGGGAGTCCACAGATACGCAGTATTTT
CASSPPTGWESTDTQYF
>TRBJ1-1|.|TRBV14|.
TGTGCCAGCAGCCACAGGGCCGGCCGCGCTGAAGCTTTCTTT
CASSHRAGRAEAFF
>TRBJ1-2|.|TRBV29-1|.
TGCAGCGTTCGGGACCCCAATAACTATGGCTACACCTTC
CSVRDPNNYGYTF
>TRBJ2-5|TRBD2|TRBV27|.
TGTGCCAGCAGCCTGCTCAAAGCGGGAGGGGTGGAGACCCAGTACTTC
CASSLLKAGGVETQYF
>TRBJ2-6|.|TRBV19|.
TGTGCCAGTAGTATTGGGACCGAGGCTGGGGCCAACGTCCTGACTTTC
CASSIGTEAGANVLTF
>TRBJ2-1|TRBD2|TRBV7-2|.
TGTGCCAGCAGCTTATTACTAGCGGGAGGGGGCGATGAGCAGTTCTTC
CASSLLLAGGGDEQFF
>TRBJ1-2|TRBD1|TRBV7-2|.
TGTGCCAGCAGCTGGGGACAGGGGGGTTACTATGGCTACACCTTC
CASSWGQGGYYGYTF
>TRBJ1-5|.|TRBV11-2|.
TGTGCCAGCAGCTTAGGCAGCCTCGGCAATCAGCCCCAGCATTTT
CASSLGSLGNQPQHF
>TRBJ2-3|.|TRBV9|once
TGTGCCAGCAGCGTAGGGAACGCTCCGGATACGCAGTATTTT
CASSVGNAPDTQYF
>TRBJ2-5|.|TRBV11-2|.
TGTGCCAGCAGCTTTTGGGAACACGGAGAGACCCAGTACTTC
CASSFWEHGETQYF